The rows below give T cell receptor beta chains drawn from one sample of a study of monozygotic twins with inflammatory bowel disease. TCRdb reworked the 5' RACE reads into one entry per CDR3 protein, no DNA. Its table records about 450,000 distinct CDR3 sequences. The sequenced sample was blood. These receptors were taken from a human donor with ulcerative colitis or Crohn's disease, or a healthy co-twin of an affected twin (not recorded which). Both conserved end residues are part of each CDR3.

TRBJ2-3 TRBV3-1 CASSRTALAGVRDTQYF
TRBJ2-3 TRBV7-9 CASSRGSADTQYF
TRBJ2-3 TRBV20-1 CRQQGPHTQYF
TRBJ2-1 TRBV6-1 CASSVQGYDEQFF
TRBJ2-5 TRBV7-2 CASSLGRGRVQETQYF
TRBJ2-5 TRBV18 CASCAVFGETQYF
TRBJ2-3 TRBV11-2 CASSSPWGLAGGPGTDTQYF
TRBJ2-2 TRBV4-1 CASSQAGTPNTGELFF
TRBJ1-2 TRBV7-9 CASSPQGTPSYGYTF
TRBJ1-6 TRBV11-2 CASSLVSYGTADNSPLHF
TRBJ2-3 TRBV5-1 CASSVLDTSTDTQYF
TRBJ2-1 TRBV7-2 CASSLVAGVGEQFF
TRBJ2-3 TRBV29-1 CSVDGWLAGVDTQYF
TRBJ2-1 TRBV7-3 CASALVNGLDEQFF
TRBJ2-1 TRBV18 CASSPRAPGGSYNEQFF
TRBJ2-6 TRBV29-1 CSVVWTGGSGANVLTF
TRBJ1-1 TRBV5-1 CASSASGGNTEAFF
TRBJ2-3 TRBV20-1 CSARDSRAGGPRGTDTQYF
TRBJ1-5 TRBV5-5 CASSITGVGNQPQHF
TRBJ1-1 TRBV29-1 CSVEDQRGKGAEAFF
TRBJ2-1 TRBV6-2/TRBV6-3 CASRPPAGGDNEQFF
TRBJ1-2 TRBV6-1 CASRPPGPVTGGYTF
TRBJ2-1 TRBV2 CASRGAGGGNEQFF
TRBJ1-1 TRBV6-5 CASSYGAGWTNTEAFF
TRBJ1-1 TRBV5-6 CASSLGDFNTEAFF
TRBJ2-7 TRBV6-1 CASRIGQALYEQYF
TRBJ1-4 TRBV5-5 CASSFRQGSNEKLFF
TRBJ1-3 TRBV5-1 CASSSPGSGNTIYF
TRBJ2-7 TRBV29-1 CSVEGTDHDEQYF
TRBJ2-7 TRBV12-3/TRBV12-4 CASSPGTGLSYEQYF
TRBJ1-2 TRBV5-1 CASSWSGQGAKDYGYTF
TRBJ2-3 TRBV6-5 CAARRDSTDTQYF
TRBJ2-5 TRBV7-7 CASSPLAGRQETQYF
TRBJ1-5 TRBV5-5 CASSPYHIDGSNQPQHF
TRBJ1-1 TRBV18 CASSPDANTEAFF
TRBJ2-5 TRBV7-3 CASSLNPGVQETQYF
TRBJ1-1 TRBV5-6 CASSLRGLVTEAFF
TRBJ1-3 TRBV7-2 CASSPWTAQSSGNTIYF
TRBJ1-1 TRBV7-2 CASSQGQAFEAFF
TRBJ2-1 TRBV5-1 CASSAGGESQGAYNEQFF
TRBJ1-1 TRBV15 CATSDSRWTEAFF
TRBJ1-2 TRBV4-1 CASSPVGPTRYGYTF
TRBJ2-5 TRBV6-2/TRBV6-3 CASSLQMGLRQETQYF
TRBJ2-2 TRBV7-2 CASSIHQGGTGELFF
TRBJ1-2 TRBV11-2 CASTSRPGGVDGYTF
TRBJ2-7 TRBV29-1 CSVELGAGTGVSEQYF
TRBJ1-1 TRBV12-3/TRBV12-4 CAQGRINTEAFF
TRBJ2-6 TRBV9 CASSVSLSGSASSGANVLTF
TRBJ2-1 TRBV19 CASSIDTTSSYNEQFF
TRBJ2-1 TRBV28 CASSSLAGADNEQFF
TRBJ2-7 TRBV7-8 CASSLGTELDF
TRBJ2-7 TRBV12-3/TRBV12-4 CASTNRGTTYEQYF
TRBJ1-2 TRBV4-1 CASSQEYHGYTF
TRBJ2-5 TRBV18 CASSQSGSGETQYF